This TCR beta chain was captured by sequencing in a study of multiple sclerosis patients with progressive multifocal leukoencephalopathy. This table comes from immunoSEQ multiplex PCR, and its TCRdb copy is limited to in-frame clones, with some not included. The data contain tens of thousands of clones, roughly 90% of them seen just once; the ten biggest clones take up about 1.6%. Germline assignment: CDR1 MNHNY and CDR2 SVGAGI (reference sequence). Trimming removed 1 base at V and 3 bases at J, with 7 bases between. This CDR3 comprises 14 residues. Time point noted: more than five months of natalizumab therapy.

This sample comprised PBMCs, obtained from a patient treated with natalizumab. This clonotype was sampled from a human donor with multiple sclerosis. The chain uses TRBV6-6 and TRBJ1-5; D is ambiguous. The CDR3 nucleotides read TGTGCCAGCAGTTACTTGGGCGCCAATCAGCCCCAGCATTTT. It specifies CASSYLGANQPQHF.